The entry below describes one TCR beta chain. A UMI-containing oligonucleotide was joined by 3' ligation to the TCR cDNA template. Reverse transcription used DNase-treated unsorted total RNA, aiming for 1 to 1000 ng. The data stem from a study of naive and memory T cell subsets. Four PCR rounds used nested alpha and beta constant region primers plus the SP2 primer. Reverse transcription of blood and skin TCR RNA was primed at alpha and beta constant regions. TCRdb reanalysed the 5' RACE reads using MiXCR and keeps one entry per CDR3 protein. The sample lists tens of thousands of distinct CDR3 sequences, around 15% occurring once. The origin of this receptor is a female donor in good health.

CDR3: CASSPLPSGGENEQFF. The CDR3 bases are TGCGCCAGCAGCCCCCTCCCCAGCGGGGGGGAGAATGAGCAGTTCTTC. This sequence joins TRBV5-1 and TRBJ2-1, with 10 bases fitting TRBD2. This CDR3 region has 16 residues. CDR1 and CDR2 from the germline V gene are SGHRS and YFSETQ. Unmatched junction bases numbered 11, after V lost 4 bases and J lost 7 bases.